This T cell receptor beta chain comes out of a study of shared clonotypes between healthy human individuals. Profiled with immunoSEQ multiplex PCR; TCRdb holds only in-frame clones, not every one. The table records some 2 million clones, less than 95% of them present only once. Cells designated naive CD8 were CD45RO-negative and were positively selected for CCR7, with terminally differentiated effector memory CD45RA+ cells excluded. Input material: naive CD8+ T cells sorted from blood. This sequence was found in a man younger than 30 in good health.

The CDR3 spells CASNERRADTDTQYF. The CDR3 nucleotides read TGTGCCAGCAACGAGCGGCGCGCCGACACAGATACGCAGTATTTT. V is TRBV13 and J is TRBJ2-3, with TRBD2 as a possible D gene (5 bases). The V gene's germline CDR1 is PRHDT and CDR2 FYEKMQ (reference sequence). This CDR3 has 15 amino acids. The ends were cut back, 7 bases at V and 2 bases at J, with 16 bases in the middle.